This T cell receptor beta chain was sequenced for a study of T-cell memory formation after mild COVID-19. TCRdb passed the 5' RACE reads through MiXCR, listing each CDR3 protein once. The profile covers over 300,000 distinct CDR3 sequences, with roughly 19% appearing a single time and under 25% taken by the ten largest. CDR1 is SEHNR and CDR2 is FQNEAQ in the germline V gene (reference sequence). The ends were cut back, 4 bases at V and 2 bases at J, with 11 bases in the middle. CDR3 size: 15 residues. The clonotype was recovered from a man aged 18 to 35 who had mild COVID-19 (a few samples of this study predate the infection). Cell type and time point are not known. Sequencing input: PBMCs or a T cell subset sorted from them (not recorded which). V and J are TRBV7-9 and TRBJ1-4; weak D call: TRBD1 (5 bases). Written as DNA, the CDR3 is TGTGCCAGCAGCTCCTGGGGCTACACTAATGAAAAACTGTTTTTT. Protein product: CASSSWGYTNEKLFF. Full variable domain (remainder filled in from reference TRBV7-9 and TRBJ1-4): DTGVSQNPRHKITKRGQNVTFRCDPISEHNRLYWYRQTLGQGPEFLTYFQNEAQLEKSRLLSDRFSAERPKGSFSTLEIQRTEQGDSAMYLCASSSWGYTNEKLFFGSGTQLSVL.